A selection of T cell receptor beta chains follows, all from one sample in a study of regulatory T cells in long-lasting Graves disease. One entry per CDR3 protein results from TCRdb running MiXCR on the multiplex PCR reads. The profile shows about 370,000 distinct CDR3 sequences, roughly 16% of them singletons. The sample consisted of peripheral blood mononuclear cells (PBMCs), taken at new diagnosis, from a patient treated with antithyroid drugs. These receptors were collected from a female donor with Graves disease. Both conserved end residues are part of each CDR3. The D gene is left open where the match is weak. Clone size, where shown, is once, few, many, or a class for clones that have expanded.

V gene,D gene,clone size,J gene,CDR3 protein,CDR3 DNA
TRBV11-2,TRBD1,many,TRBJ2-3,CASSSLKGQGLNTQYF,TGTGCCAGCAGCTCCCTCAAGGGACAGGGTTTGAATACGCAGTATTTT
TRBV10-3,-,many,TRBJ1-1,CAISRQENTEAFF,TGTGCCATCAGCAGACAGGAGAACACTGAAGCTTTCTTT
TRBV19,-,-,TRBJ1-4,CASNTDSTNEKLFF,TGTGCCAGTAACACGGATTCAACTAATGAAAAACTGTTTTTT
TRBV5-4,TRBD1,few,TRBJ1-2,CASSPGTGNGYTF,TGTGCCAGCAGCCCCGGGACAGGGAATGGCTACACCTTC
TRBV18,-,-,TRBJ1-1,CASSRGEGTNTEAFF,TGTGCCAGCTCACGGGGTGAAGGGACAAACACTGAAGCTTTCTTT
TRBV24-1,TRBD1,few,TRBJ2-2,CATSLGGADGELFF,TGTGCCACCAGTTTAGGGGGCGCGGACGGGGAGCTGTTTTTT
TRBV4-1,-,many,TRBJ1-1,CASSQDWGNTEAFF,TGTGCCAGCAGCCAAGATTGGGGGAACACTGAAGCTTTCTTT
TRBV6-2/TRBV6-3,TRBD1,-,TRBJ2-7,CATDRGGTYEQYF,TGTGCCACAGACAGGGGCGGAACCTACGAGCAGTACTTC
TRBV19,-,few,TRBJ1-4,CASKGHPATNEKLFF,TGTGCCAGTAAGGGACACCCCGCAACTAATGAAAAACTGTTTTTT
TRBV30,-,many,TRBJ2-1,CAWGWGNEQFF,TGTGCCTGGGGTTGGGGCAATGAGCAGTTCTTC
TRBV11-2,TRBD1,many,TRBJ2-3,CASSLGTGFADTQYF,TGTGCCAGCAGCCTCGGGACAGGGTTTGCAGATACGCAGTATTTT
TRBV6-2/TRBV6-3,TRBD2,many,TRBJ2-3,CASSYIGTSPDTQYF,TGTGCCAGCAGTTACATCGGGACTAGCCCAGATACGCAGTATTTT
TRBV9,-,few,TRBJ1-1,CASSVEGGDTEAFF,TGTGCCAGCAGCGTAGAGGGGGGTGACACTGAAGCTTTCTTT
TRBV6-1,TRBD2,-,TRBJ2-1,CASSIELAGVVEQFF,TGTGCCAGCAGCATAGAACTAGCGGGGGTGGTTGAGCAGTTCTTC
TRBV20-1,-,many,TRBJ2-5,CSAWGGPVETQYF,TGCAGTGCCTGGGGGGGGCCGGTAGAGACCCAGTACTTC
TRBV27,TRBD1,many,TRBJ2-3,CASSPSQGGVTDTQYF,TGTGCCAGCAGCCCGTCCCAAGGGGGCGTGACAGATACGCAGTATTTT
TRBV12-5,TRBD1,many,TRBJ1-5,CASATGQGNQPQHF,TGTGCTAGTGCTACTGGACAGGGCAATCAGCCCCAGCATTTT
TRBV15,-,many,TRBJ1-5,CATSRDDPVPQHF,TGTGCCACCAGCAGAGATGACCCGGTCCCCCAGCATTTT
TRBV18,-,many,TRBJ1-1,CASSPERDEAFF,TGTGCCAGCTCACCAGAACGGGATGAAGCTTTCTTT
TRBV27,-,many,TRBJ2-7,CASSSPGTLTHEQYF,TGTGCCAGCAGTTCTCCCGGGACTTTAACCCACGAGCAGTACTTC
TRBV6-5,-,many,TRBJ1-1,CASSYAGGNTEAFF,TGTGCCAGCAGTTATGCCGGGGGCAACACTGAAGCTTTCTTT
TRBV7-6,-,-,TRBJ1-5,CASSLGSQNQPQHF,TGTGCCAGCAGCTTAGGCAGCCAGAATCAGCCCCAGCATTTT
TRBV5-5,TRBD1,many,TRBJ1-2,CASSLDVGDRVGYTF,TGTGCCAGCAGCTTGGATGTCGGGGACAGGGTTGGCTACACCTTC
TRBV9,TRBD2,many,TRBJ2-2,CASSVKLAGNTGELFF,TGTGCCAGCAGCGTCAAACTAGCGGGAAACACCGGGGAGCTGTTTTTT
TRBV2,-,many,TRBJ2-2,CASRLAVITGELFF,TGTGCCAGCAGACTAGCAGTTATCACCGGGGAGCTGTTTTTT
TRBV27,-,many,TRBJ1-5,CASSLWGQPQHF,TGTGCCAGCAGTTTGTGGGGTCAGCCCCAGCATTTT
TRBV12-3/TRBV12-4,-,many,TRBJ1-3,CASSMSLHSGNTIYF,TGTGCCAGCAGTATGTCTCTACACTCTGGAAACACCATATATTTT
TRBV19,TRBD1,many,TRBJ1-1,CASSINFGTGNTEAFF,TGTGCCAGTAGTATAAATTTCGGGACAGGGAACACTGAAGCTTTCTTT